The rows below give T cell receptor beta chains drawn from one sample of a study of blood T cell repertoires in COVID-19. The protocol was immunoSEQ multiplex PCR, while the TCRdb copy is restricted to in-frame clones and leaves out a portion. This sample has some 200,000 clones, with 82% found just once. The specimen was peripheral blood. The receptor set was obtained from an older woman with COVID-19, enrolled during active disease. Both conserved end residues are part of each CDR3.

17,TRBJ1-3,TRBV5-6,CASSLAGVRGAGNTIYF
14,TRBJ1-3,TRBV3-1/TRBV3-2,CASTHGSSGNTIYF
13,TRBJ1-2,TRBV28,CASLDRRTGGYTF
16,TRBJ2-7,TRBV10-1,CASSAGDRGLYYEQYF
13,TRBJ2-7,TRBV7-9,CASSHSGGDEQYF
18,TRBJ1-3,TRBV5-6,CASSLVAFWGSSGNTIYF
15,TRBJ1-3,TRBV11-2,CASSPQGVRGNTIYF
15,TRBJ1-1,TRBV5-1,CASSVDIRGSAEAFF
15,TRBJ2-1,TRBV5-1,CASSTGTSGINEQFF
14,TRBJ1-3,TRBV12-5,CASGPSGSRDTIYF
17,TRBJ2-3,TRBV7-2,CASSSVPGLAGTDTQYF
15,TRBJ1-2,TRBV5-6,CASSLDGTANYGYTF
14,TRBJ1-5,TRBV7-2,CASSLGRYNQPQHF
14,TRBJ1-4,TRBV6-5,CASSYGGEGEKLFF
13,TRBJ2-3,TRBV5-6,CASSPLFTDTQYF
15,TRBJ1-4,TRBV30,CAGSKLGGTNEKLFF
15,TRBJ2-7,TRBV28,CASSLTRGQKKEQYF
17,TRBJ2-7,TRBV11-2,CASSPLLTGGSSYEQYF
14,TRBJ2-4,TRBV30,CAWSGLLAKNIQYF
16,TRBJ2-7,TRBV6-2/TRBV6-3,CASSYSTSRNLYEQYF
15,TRBJ1-6,TRBV5-4,CASSQGQGGYSPLHF
15,TRBJ1-2,TRBV28,CASSAGTGRGYGYTF
12,TRBJ1-1,TRBV12-3/TRBV12-4,CASSSLQGGAFF
15,TRBJ1-2,TRBV6-5,CASSYSGATNYGYTF
13,TRBJ1-6,TRBV29-1,CSVGMATGSPLHF
15,TRBJ1-1,TRBV2,CASRTGTVEGTEAFF
14,TRBJ1-1,TRBV5-1,CASSVYGGSTEAFF
15,TRBJ2-1,TRBV5-1,CASSLGEGPYNEQFF
14,TRBJ1-2,TRBV15,CATSRGTRYDGYTF